A single sample gave rise to the 18 T cell receptor beta chains below, sequenced in a study of shared clonotypes between healthy human individuals. Libraries were prepared by immunoSEQ multiplex PCR; TCRdb keeps only in-frame clonotypes and omits some of them. The sample lists 2,100,000 or so clones, approximately 94% occurring once. Sequenced: naive CD4+ T cells sorted from blood. The sample's subset: CD45RA+ positively selected. Receptor source: a man between 18 and 29 years old in good health.

Regarding this clone: Other DNA sequences within the sample encode an identical CDR3. This chain links TRBV18 with TRBJ2-7, with 7 bases lining up with TRBD1. The CDR3 runs to 15 residues. Germline V gene data show CDR1 as KGHSH and CDR2 as LQKENI. V lost 1 base to trimming and J lost 5 bases; unmatched junction nucleotides: 8. Here the CDR3 DNA reads TGTGCCAGCTCACCACTGGCAGGGGGTCAAAACGAGCAGTACTTC. This sequence encodes CASSPLAGGQNEQYF. Filled out from reference TRBV18 and TRBJ2-7, the complete variable domain reads NAGVMQNPRHLVRRRGQEARLRCSPMKGHSHVYWYRQLPEEGLKFMVYLQKENIIDESGMPKERFSAEFPKEGPSILRIQQVVRGDSAAYFCASSPLAGGQNEQYFGPGTRLTVT.

This clone occurred once. The rearrangement joins TRBV6-5 to TRBJ2-1; 8 nucleotides agree with TRBD1. V lost 8 bases to trimming and J lost 4 bases; unmatched junction nucleotides: 10. Germline-derived CDR1 and CDR2 are MNHEY and SVGAGI. The CDR3 is made up of 15 amino acids. The CDR3 loop reads CASGAVGQGYNEQFF. CDR3 in DNA: TGTGCCAGCGGGGCCGTAGGACAGGGTTACAATGAGCAGTTCTTC.

About this clone: Other DNA sequences within the sample encode an identical CDR3. The chain links TRBV6-6 to TRBJ2-7; no clear D gene. The CDR3 loop spans 14 amino acids. CDR1 is MNHNY, CDR2 SVGAGI, per germline (reference sequence). Trimming took 0 bases from V and 0 from J, leaving 6 bases between them. CDR3 coding DNA: TGTGCCAGCAGTTACTCGTCTAGCTCCTACGAGCAGTACTTC. Translation gives CASSYSSSSYEQYF.

Details on this clone: The sample carries other DNA sequences with the same CDR3. V and J are TRBV5-6 and TRBJ2-3; 8 positions agree with TRBD1. V shed 3 bases and J 4 bases; nucleotides not matched to a gene: 1. The CDR3 is 13 amino acids. Germline lookup yields CDR1 SGHDT and CDR2 YYEEEE. Written as DNA, the CDR3 is TGTGCCAGCAGCTCACAGGGGGCAGATACGCAGTATTTT. The encoded protein is CASSSQGADTQYF.

This clone was seen a few times. The rearrangement uses TRBV7-2 and TRBJ1-2; D may be TRBD1 (6 bases). Per the germline V gene, CDR1 is SGHTA and CDR2 is FQGNSA. Trimming removed 5 bases at V and 1 base at J, with 8 bases between. The CDR3 contains 13 residues. The CDR3 DNA follows: TGTGCCAGCAGCCTACAGGGTAACTATGGCTACACCTTC. Its protein is CASSLQGNYGYTF.

This chain connects TRBV7-9 to TRBJ1-5, with D unresolved. The CDR3 length is 12 residues. CDR1 is SEHNR and CDR2 is FQNEAQ in the germline V gene (reference sequence). The ends were cut back, 1 base at V and 7 bases at J, with 5 bases in the middle. The CDR3 sequence: CASSLDTQPQHF. CDR3 DNA sequence: TGTGCCAGCAGCTTAGACACGCAGCCCCAGCATTTT.

V and J are TRBV4-1 and TRBJ1-2; no definite D call. This CDR3 has 13 residues. V was cut by 0 bases and J by 10 bases, with 12 bases left in between. Germline CDR1 is MGHRA and CDR2 is YSYEKL. CDR3 bases: TGCGCCAGCAGCCAAGATCAAAAATTCATCTACACCTTC. This gives the protein CASSQDQKFIYTF.

This chain joins TRBV10-1 and TRBJ2-3, with D tentatively TRBD2 (6 bases). Germline V gives CDR1 WNHNN, CDR2 SYGVQD (reference sequence). The CDR3 totals 15 residues. V lost 11 bases to trimming and J lost 0 bases, with 18 bases between them. The CDR3 DNA reads as TGCGCCTCTTCAAACGGGGAGGTTAGCACAGATACGCAGTATTTT. Translation gives CASSNGEVSTDTQYF.

This chain connects TRBV6-1 to TRBJ2-1; D ambiguous. CDR1 and CDR2 (germline): MNHNS, SASEGT. The V gene lost 7 bases and the J gene lost 6 bases, with 16 bases spanning the gap. The CDR3 contains 14 residues. Here the CDR3 reads CASKSPQKVNEQFF. In DNA, the CDR3 is TGTGCCAGCAAATCTCCGCAGAAAGTCAATGAGCAGTTCTTC.

This rearrangement joins TRBV30 to TRBJ1-4; no clear D. CDR3 size: 17 residues. Trimming cost V 0 bases and J 8 bases, with 22 bases left between them. Per germline, CDR1 GTSNPN and CDR2 SVGIG (reference sequence). CDR3: CAWSVKAGGREGEKLFF. CDR3 nucleotide sequence: TGTGCCTGGAGTGTAAAGGCAGGCGGCCGGGAGGGAGAAAAACTGTTTTTT.

The chain employs TRBV9 and TRBJ2-1, with D tentatively TRBD1 (5 bases). The CDR3 totals 15 residues. In germline, CDR1 is SGDLS, CDR2 YYNGEE. Trimming pared 8 bases from V and 3 bases from J, leaving 18 bases between. The CDR3 region is CASAKDLDSYNEQFF. The CDR3 nucleotides are TGTGCCAGTGCAAAGGACCTTGACAGCTACAATGAGCAGTTCTTC.

The J gene is TRBJ2-7, the V gene TRBV5-1; D is undetermined. The V and J ends lost 4 bases and 6 bases respectively, with 17 bases between them. The germline V gene encodes CDR1 SGHRS and CDR2 YFSETQ. The CDR3 length is 14 residues. Here the CDR3 DNA reads TGCGCCAGCAGCCGGAGCTGGGTAACGGGCGAGCAGTACTTC. Translated, it gives CASSRSWVTGEQYF.

The chain recombines TRBV7-6 with TRBJ2-5; D gene ambiguous. CDR1 is SGHVS, CDR2 FNYEAQ, per germline. Trimming cost V 3 bases and J 5 bases, with 4 bases left between them. The CDR3 extends over 11 amino acids. The CDR3 coding sequence is TGTGCCAGCAGCTTCAGTGAGACCCAGTACTTC. Amino acids: CASSFSETQYF.

J is TRBJ1-5 and V is TRBV6-6; 7 nucleotides line up with TRBD1. This CDR3 spans 16 amino acids. With 2 bases clipped from V and 1 base from J, the junction kept 5 bases outside the gene matches. Germline CDR1 is MNHNY and CDR2 is SVGAGI (reference sequence). CDR3 DNA: TGTGCCAGCAGTTACCGACAGGGCGGGAGCAATCAGCCCCAGCATTTT. Translating gives CASSYRQGGSNQPQHF.

This clone showed up just once. CDR3 region: CAISGGVSPSGNTIYF. CDR3 DNA sequence: TGTGCCATCAGTGGGGGGGTAAGCCCCTCTGGAAACACCATATATTTT. This rearrangement joins TRBV10-3 to TRBJ1-3, with a weak D call TRBD1 (5 bases). V was shortened by 4 bases and J by 0 bases, with 13 bases between the two germline ends. Germline lookup yields CDR1 ENHRY and CDR2 SYGVKD. The CDR3 sequence is 16 residues long.

The gene calls are TRBV5-1 and TRBJ2-5; D not resolved. Germline CDR1 is SGHRS and CDR2 is YFSETQ. Trimming shortened V by 1 base and J by 1 base, and 8 bases separated the two germline ends. The CDR3 extends over 14 amino acids. As DNA, the CDR3 is TGCGCCAGCAGCTTGATGGGCTTCCAAGAGACCCAGTACTTC. Its translation is CASSLMGFQETQYF. Together with reference TRBV5-1 and TRBJ2-5, the CDR3 gives the full variable domain: KAGVTQTPRYLIKTRGQQVTLSCSPISGHRSVSWYQQTPGQGLQFLFEYFSETQRNKGNFPGRFSGRQFSNSRSEMNVSTLELGDSALYLCASSLMGFQETQYFGPGTRLLVL.

In the case of this clone: Other nucleotide sequences from this sample produce the same CDR3. J is TRBJ1-5 and V is TRBV5-8; D unclear. V shed 0 bases and J shed 0 bases, with 4 bases lying between them. CDR3 length equals 14 residues. CDR1 is SGHTS and CDR2 is YDEGEE in the germline V gene. The CDR3 loop is CASSLGGSNQPQHF. In DNA form, the CDR3 reads TGTGCCAGCAGCTTGGGGGGTAGCAATCAGCCCCAGCATTTT. Filled out from reference TRBV5-8 and TRBJ1-5, the complete variable domain reads EAGVTQSPTHLIKTRGQQATLRCSPISGHTSVYWYQQALGLGLQFLLWYDEGEERNRGNFPPRFSGRQFPNYSSELNVNALELEDSALYLCASSLGGSNQPQHFGDGTRLSIL.

The genes are TRBV19 and TRBJ2-3; TRBD2 matches 8 bases. Germline assignment: CDR1 LNHDA and CDR2 SQIVND (reference sequence). Trimming took 10 bases from V and 4 from J; bases not matched to a gene: 10. The CDR3 is 14 residues long. CDR3 in DNA: TGTGCCACAAAGCGGGAGCAAGCCCCAGATACGCAGTATTTT. As protein: CATKREQAPDTQYF.